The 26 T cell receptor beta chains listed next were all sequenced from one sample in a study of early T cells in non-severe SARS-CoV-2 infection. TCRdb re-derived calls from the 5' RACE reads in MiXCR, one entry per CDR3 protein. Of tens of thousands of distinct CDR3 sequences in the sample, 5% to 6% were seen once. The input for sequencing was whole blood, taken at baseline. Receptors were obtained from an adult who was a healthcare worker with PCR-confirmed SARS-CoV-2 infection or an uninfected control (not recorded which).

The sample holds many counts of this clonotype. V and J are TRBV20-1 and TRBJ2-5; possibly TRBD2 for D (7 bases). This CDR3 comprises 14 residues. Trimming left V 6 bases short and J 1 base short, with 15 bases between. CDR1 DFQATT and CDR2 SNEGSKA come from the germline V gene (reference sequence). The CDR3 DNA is TGCAGTGCACCCAAGGGGGGGCTCCAAGAGACCCAGTACTTC. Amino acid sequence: CSAPKGGLQETQYF.

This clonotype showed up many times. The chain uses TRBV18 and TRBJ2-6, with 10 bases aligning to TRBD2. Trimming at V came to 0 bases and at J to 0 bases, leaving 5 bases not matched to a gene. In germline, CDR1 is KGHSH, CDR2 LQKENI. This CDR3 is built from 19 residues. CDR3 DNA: TGTGCCAGCTCACCACCCGAACTAGCGGGGCTCTCTGGGGCCAACGTCCTGACTTTC. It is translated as CASSPPELAGLSGANVLTF.

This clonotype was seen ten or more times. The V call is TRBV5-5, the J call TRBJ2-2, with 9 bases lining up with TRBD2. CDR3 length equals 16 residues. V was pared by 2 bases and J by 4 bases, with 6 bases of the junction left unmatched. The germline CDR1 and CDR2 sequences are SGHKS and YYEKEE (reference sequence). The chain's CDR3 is CASSFSGSVGTGELFF. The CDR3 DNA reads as TGTGCCAGCAGCTTTAGCGGGAGCGTTGGCACCGGGGAGCTGTTTTTT.

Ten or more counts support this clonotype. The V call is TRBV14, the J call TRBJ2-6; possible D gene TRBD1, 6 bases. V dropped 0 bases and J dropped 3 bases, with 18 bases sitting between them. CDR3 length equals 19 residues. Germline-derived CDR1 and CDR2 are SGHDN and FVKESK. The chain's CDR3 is CASSQDLRQGKGGANVLTF. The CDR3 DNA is TGTGCCAGCAGCCAAGATCTGAGGCAGGGGAAAGGTGGGGCCAACGTCCTGACTTTC.

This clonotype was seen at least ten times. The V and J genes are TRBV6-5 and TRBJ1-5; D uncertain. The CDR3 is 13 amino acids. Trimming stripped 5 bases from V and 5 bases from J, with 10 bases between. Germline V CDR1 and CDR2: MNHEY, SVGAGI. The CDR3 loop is CASSEVIHQPQHF. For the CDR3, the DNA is TGTGCCAGCAGTGAAGTAATCCATCAGCCCCAGCATTTT.

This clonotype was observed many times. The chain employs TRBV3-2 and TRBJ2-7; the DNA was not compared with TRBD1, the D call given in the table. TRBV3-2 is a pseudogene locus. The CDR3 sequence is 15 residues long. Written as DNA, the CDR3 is TGTGCCAGCAGCCCACGGACAGGGAGCTCCTACGAGCAGTACGTC. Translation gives CASSPRTGSSYEQYV.

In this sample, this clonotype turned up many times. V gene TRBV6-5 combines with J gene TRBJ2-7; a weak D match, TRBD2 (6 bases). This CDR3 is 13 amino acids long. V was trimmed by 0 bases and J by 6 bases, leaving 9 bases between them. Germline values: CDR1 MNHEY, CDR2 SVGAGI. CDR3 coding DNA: TGTGCCAGCAGTTACTCGATGGGAGGCGAGCAGTACGTC. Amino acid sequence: CASSYSMGGEQYV.

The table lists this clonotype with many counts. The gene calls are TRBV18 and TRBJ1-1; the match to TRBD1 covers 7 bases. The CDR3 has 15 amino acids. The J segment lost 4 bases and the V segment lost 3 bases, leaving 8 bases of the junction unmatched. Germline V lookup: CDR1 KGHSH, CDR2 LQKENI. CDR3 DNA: TGTGCCAGCTCACCGGGTGATCAGGGGGGCACTGAAGCTTTCTTT. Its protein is CASSPGDQGGTEAFF. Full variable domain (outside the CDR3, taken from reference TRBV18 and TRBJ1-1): NAGVMQNPRHLVRRRGQEARLRCSPMKGHSHVYWYRQLPEEGLKFMVYLQKENIIDESGMPKERFSAEFPKEGPSILRIQQVVRGDSAAYFCASSPGDQGGTEAFFGQGTRLTVV.

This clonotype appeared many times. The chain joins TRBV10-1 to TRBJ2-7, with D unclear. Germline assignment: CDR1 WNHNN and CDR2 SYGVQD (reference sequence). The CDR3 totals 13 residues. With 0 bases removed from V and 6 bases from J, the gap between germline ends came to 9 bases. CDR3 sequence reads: CASSESIMSEQYF. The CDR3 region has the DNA TGCGCCAGCAGTGAGTCGATCATGTCCGAGCAGTACTTC.

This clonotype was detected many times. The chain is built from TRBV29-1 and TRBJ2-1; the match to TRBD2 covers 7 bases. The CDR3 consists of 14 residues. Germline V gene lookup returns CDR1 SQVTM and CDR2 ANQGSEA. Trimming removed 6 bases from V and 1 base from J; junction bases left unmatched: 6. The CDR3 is CSVNPGGSYNEQFF. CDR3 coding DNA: TGCAGCGTGAACCCCGGGGGGTCCTACAATGAGCAGTTCTTC.

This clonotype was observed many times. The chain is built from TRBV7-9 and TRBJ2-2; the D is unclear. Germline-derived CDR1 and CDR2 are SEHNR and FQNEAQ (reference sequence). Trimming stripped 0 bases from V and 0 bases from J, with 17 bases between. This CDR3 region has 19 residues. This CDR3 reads CASSLAQRRALPNTGELFF. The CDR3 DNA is TGTGCCAGCAGCTTAGCGCAACGAAGAGCCCTTCCGAACACCGGGGAGCTGTTTTTT. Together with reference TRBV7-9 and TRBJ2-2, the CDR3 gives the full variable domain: DTGVSQNPRHKITKRGQNVTFRCDPISEHNRLYWYRQTLGQGPEFLTYFQNEAQLEKSRLLSDRFSAERPKGSFSTLEIQRTEQGDSAMYLCASSLAQRRALPNTGELFFGEGSRLTVL.

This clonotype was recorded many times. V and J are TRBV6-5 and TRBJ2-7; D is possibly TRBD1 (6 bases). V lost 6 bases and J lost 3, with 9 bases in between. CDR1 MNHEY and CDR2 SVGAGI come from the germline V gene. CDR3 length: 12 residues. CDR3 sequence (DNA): TGTGCCAGCAGCAGGGGCGTCTACGAGCAGTACTTC. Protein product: CASSRGVYEQYF.

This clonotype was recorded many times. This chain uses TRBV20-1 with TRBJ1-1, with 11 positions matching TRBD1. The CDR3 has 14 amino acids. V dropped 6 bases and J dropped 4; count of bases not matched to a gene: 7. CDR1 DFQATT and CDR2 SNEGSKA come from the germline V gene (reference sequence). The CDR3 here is CSALRDRGATEAFF. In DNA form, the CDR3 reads TGCAGTGCCCTAAGGGACAGGGGGGCCACTGAAGCTTTCTTT.

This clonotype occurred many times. CDR3 protein: CASSPSGGGSSNQPQHF. The CDR3 region has the DNA TGTGCCAGCAGCCCCAGCGGGGGCGGGAGCAGCAATCAGCCCCAGCATTTT. This chain connects TRBV12-3 or TRBV12-4 to TRBJ1-5; D is possibly TRBD1 (6 bases). CDR3 length: 17 amino acids. The V end was cut by 6 bases, the J end by 1 base, with 19 bases between.

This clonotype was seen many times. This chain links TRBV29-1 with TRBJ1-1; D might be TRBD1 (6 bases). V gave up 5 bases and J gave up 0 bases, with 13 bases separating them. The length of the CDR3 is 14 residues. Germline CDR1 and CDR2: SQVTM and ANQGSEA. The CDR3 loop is CSVRGWGLNTEAFF. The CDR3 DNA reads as TGCAGCGTTAGGGGGTGGGGGCTGAACACTGAAGCTTTCTTT.

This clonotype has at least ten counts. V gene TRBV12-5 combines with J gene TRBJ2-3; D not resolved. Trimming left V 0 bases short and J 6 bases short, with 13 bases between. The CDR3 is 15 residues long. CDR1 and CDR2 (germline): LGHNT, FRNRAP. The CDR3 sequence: CASGLVPLQGDTQYF. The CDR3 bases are TGTGCTAGTGGTTTGGTACCCCTCCAAGGGGATACGCAGTATTTT.

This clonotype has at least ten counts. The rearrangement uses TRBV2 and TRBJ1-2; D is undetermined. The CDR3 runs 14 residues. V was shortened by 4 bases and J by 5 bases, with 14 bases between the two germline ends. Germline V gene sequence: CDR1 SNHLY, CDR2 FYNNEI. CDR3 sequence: CASSGGERLYGYTF. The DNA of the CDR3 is TGTGCCAGCAGTGGCGGGGAGAGATTATATGGCTACACCTTC.

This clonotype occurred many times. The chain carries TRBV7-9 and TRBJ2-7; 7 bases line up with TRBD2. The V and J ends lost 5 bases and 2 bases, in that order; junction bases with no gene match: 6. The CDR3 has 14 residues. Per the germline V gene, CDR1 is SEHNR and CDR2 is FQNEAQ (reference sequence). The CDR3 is CASSQTSLPYEQYF. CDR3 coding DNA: TGTGCCAGCAGCCAGACTAGCCTGCCCTACGAGCAGTACTTC.

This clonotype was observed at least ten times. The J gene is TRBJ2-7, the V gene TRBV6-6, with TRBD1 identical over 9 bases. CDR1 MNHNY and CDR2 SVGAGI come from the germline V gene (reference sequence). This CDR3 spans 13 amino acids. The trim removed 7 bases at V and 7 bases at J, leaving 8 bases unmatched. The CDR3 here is CASKRQGGGEQYV. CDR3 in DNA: TGTGCCAGCAAACGACAGGGGGGAGGTGAGCAGTACGTC.

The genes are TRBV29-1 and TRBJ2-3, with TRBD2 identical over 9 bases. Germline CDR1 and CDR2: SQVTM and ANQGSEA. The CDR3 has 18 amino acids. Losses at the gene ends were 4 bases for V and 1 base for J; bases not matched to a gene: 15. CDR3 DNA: TGCAGCGTTGGAGTGGAGGGACTAGCTAAGTACGGCACAGATACGCAGTATTTT. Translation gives CSVGVEGLAKYGTDTQYF.

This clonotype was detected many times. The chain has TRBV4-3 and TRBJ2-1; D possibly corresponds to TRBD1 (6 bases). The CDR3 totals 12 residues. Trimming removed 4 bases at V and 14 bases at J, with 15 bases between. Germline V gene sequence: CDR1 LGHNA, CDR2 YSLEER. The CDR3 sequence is CASSLRDTSKFF. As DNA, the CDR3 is TGCGCCAGCAGCCTCCGGGACACCTCGAAGTTCTTC.

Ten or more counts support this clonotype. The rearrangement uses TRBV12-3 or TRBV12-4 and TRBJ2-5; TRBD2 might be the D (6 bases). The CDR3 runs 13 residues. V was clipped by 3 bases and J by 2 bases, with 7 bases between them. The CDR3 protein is CASSFGGQETQYF. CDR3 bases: TGTGCCAGCAGTTTTGGAGGGCAAGAGACCCAGTACTTC.

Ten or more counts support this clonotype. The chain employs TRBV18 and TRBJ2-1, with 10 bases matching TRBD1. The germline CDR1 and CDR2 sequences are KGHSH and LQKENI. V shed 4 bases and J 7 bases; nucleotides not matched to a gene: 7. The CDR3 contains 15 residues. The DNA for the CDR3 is TGTGCCAGCTCACGCTCCGGGACAGGGGTTAATGAGCAGTTCTTC. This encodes CASSRSGTGVNEQFF.

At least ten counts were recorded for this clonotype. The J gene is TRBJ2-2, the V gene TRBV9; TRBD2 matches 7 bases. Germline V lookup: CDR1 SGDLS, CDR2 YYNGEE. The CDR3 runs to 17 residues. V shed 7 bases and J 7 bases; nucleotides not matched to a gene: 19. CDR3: CASQRRKRREYSGELFF. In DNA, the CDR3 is TGTGCCAGCCAGCGTAGGAAGAGGCGGGAGTATAGCGGGGAGCTGTTTTTT.

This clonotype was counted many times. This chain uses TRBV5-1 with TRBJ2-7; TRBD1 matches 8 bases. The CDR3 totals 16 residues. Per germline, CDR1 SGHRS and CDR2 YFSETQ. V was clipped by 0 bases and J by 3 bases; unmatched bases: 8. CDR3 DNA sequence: TGCGCCAGCAGCTTGGATTCAGGACAGGGCTTCTACGAGCAGTACTTC. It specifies CASSLDSGQGFYEQYF. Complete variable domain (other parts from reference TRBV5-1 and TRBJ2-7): KAGVTQTPRYLIKTRGQQVTLSCSPISGHRSVSWYQQTPGQGLQFLFEYFSETQRNKGNFPGRFSGRQFSNSRSEMNVSTLELGDSALYLCASSLDSGQGFYEQYFGPGTRLTVT.

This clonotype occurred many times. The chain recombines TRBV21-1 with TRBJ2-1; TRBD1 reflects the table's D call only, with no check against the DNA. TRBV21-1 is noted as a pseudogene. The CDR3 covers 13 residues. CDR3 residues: CASRGQGFDEQFF. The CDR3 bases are TGTGCCAGCAGGGGACAGGGATTTGATGAGCAGTTCTTC.